These T cell receptor beta chains were read from a single sample in a study of beta chain features in type 1 diabetes. Repertoires were generated with immunoSEQ multiplex PCR, while TCRdb's copy carries only in-frame clones and drops some. This sample has 250,000 or so clones, with 27% found just once. The specimen sequenced was central memory CD4+ T cells from blood. The receptors stem from a man younger than 45 in good health. Each CDR3 is given with its conserved first and last residue. Fields, in order: J gene, V gene, D gene, clone size, CDR3 protein, CDR3 DNA. A D gene is named only where the DNA matches it firmly. Some rows have no size entry. The others give once, few or many, or a class for an expanded clone.

TRBJ1-2,TRBV11-2,-,-,CASSTQAANYGYTF,TGTGCCAGCAGCACCCAGGCGGCAAACTATGGCTACACCTTC
TRBJ2-5,TRBV11-2,-,-,CASSSPQYF,TGTGCCAGCAGCTCCCCCCAGTACTTC
TRBJ2-1,TRBV5-1,-,few,CASSSSKGLYNEQFF,TGCGCCAGCAGCTCCTCAAAAGGATTATACAATGAGCAGTTCTTC
TRBJ2-5,TRBV7-9,-,-,CASTLSDSAPYF,TGTGCCAGCACCCTATCGGACTCGGCCCCGTACTTC
TRBJ2-5,TRBV30,TRBD2,few,CAWSVGVAGGQETQYF,TGTGCCTGGAGTGTAGGGGTAGCGGGGGGTCAAGAGACCCAGTACTTC
TRBJ1-4,TRBV5-1,-,-,CASSLGEQGRLFF,TGCGCCAGCAGCTTGGGGGAGCAGGGACGACTGTTTTTT
TRBJ2-5,TRBV9,TRBD2,-,CASSVVGTSGETQYF,TGTGCCAGCAGCGTAGTAGGGACTAGCGGCGAGACCCAGTACTTC
TRBJ1-1,TRBV7-9,-,-,CASSLGQGKIEAFF,TGTGCCAGCAGCTTAGGCCAGGGAAAAATTGAAGCTTTCTTT
TRBJ2-5,TRBV14,-,few,CASSPPRGGGDFQETQYF,TGTGCCAGCAGCCCACCTAGAGGGGGGGGCGACTTCCAAGAGACCCAGTACTTC
TRBJ2-1,TRBV30,-,few,CAWSVQNYLRNNEQFF,TGTGCCTGGAGTGTACAAAACTACCTTCGGAACAATGAGCAGTTCTTC
TRBJ1-1,TRBV5-1,-,few,CASSVDSRNTEAFF,TGCGCCAGCAGCGTGGACAGTCGGAACACTGAAGCTTTCTTT
TRBJ2-7,TRBV7-9,-,-,CASSRLGGSGQNYEQYF,TGTGCCAGCAGCCGCCTGGGGGGTAGCGGTCAAAACTACGAGCAGTACTTC
TRBJ1-1,TRBV14,TRBD1,-,CASSQLGTAMNTEAFF,TGTGCCAGCAGCCAGCTTGGGACAGCGATGAACACTGAAGCTTTCTTT
TRBJ2-7,TRBV28,-,-,CASSLVPGSGLDEQYF,TGTGCCAGCAGTTTGGTGCCAGGATCAGGCCTGGACGAGCAGTACTTC
TRBJ2-1,TRBV19,-,-,CASSILAGEQFF,TGTGCCAGTAGTATACTAGCCGGTGAGCAGTTCTTC
TRBJ2-3,TRBV12-5,-,-,CASGFTPQGRSPDTQYF,TGTGCTAGTGGTTTCACGCCACAGGGTAGATCTCCAGATACGCAGTATTTT